Listed below are T cell receptor beta chains from one sample, sequenced in a study of OX40 agonist ivuxolimab in advanced cancers. TCRdb keeps only in-frame clones here, not all; method: immunoSEQ multiplex PCR. Among approximately 25,000 clones listed, approximately 90% were seen once. Source: CD4+ or CD8+ T cells sorted from blood, taken in a trial of the OX40 agonist ivuxolimab. The source is an adult with an advanced solid tumor such as melanoma, head and neck, liver or kidney cancer. CDR3s leave out the opening cysteine and the closing phenylalanine or tryptophan.

V,length,J,CDR3
TRBV19,14,TRBJ2-7,ASSMLLGRRSYEQY
TRBV29-1,13,TRBJ2-7,SVEVLAGGIYEQY
TRBV7-2,14,TRBJ2-1,ASSRGLAGGFSEQF
TRBV27,14,TRBJ1-1,ASTVLPGQGLAEAF
TRBV28,11,TRBJ2-5,ASSPGPGETQY
TRBV10-3,11,TRBJ1-5,AISVTENQPQH
TRBV7-3,15,TRBJ1-2,ASSRSGVTTGLYGYT
TRBV7-2,13,TRBJ2-2,ASSPGLADTGELF
TRBV7-8,12,TRBJ2-2,ASSLRENTGELF
TRBV10-2,8,TRBJ2-5,ASKGQTQY
TRBV28,11,TRBJ2-7,ASSSTTSYEQY
TRBV5-1,14,TRBJ1-6,ASSLGHLITNSPLH
TRBV4-3,16,TRBJ2-3,ASSQELDRGHSTDTQY
TRBV6-5,13,TRBJ2-2,ASTPTGGPAGELF
TRBV6-1,13,TRBJ2-7,ASSAQLGQLYEQY
TRBV18,13,TRBJ1-2,ASSTGTGRLYGYT
TRBV6-5,11,TRBJ1-2,ASSSGSPYGYT
TRBV7-8,14,TRBJ2-1,ASSLVPSGAYNEQF
TRBV14,13,TRBJ2-1,ASSPSGGALNEQF
TRBV5-8,13,TRBJ2-1,ASSSQGSPYNEQF
TRBV5-1,11,TRBJ2-5,ASSLASQETQY
TRBV27,12,TRBJ2-7,ASSWDSSLYEQY
TRBV9,15,TRBJ2-3,ASSAEGLAGWTDTQY
TRBV7-6,11,TRBJ2-1,ASSLGGAYEQF
TRBV7-8,14,TRBJ1-6,ASSSAGVSYNSPLH
TRBV5-4,11,TRBJ1-1,ASSLTGQAEAF
TRBV30,10,TRBJ2-5,AWREYQETQY
TRBV19,11,TRBJ1-5,ASSRGLNQPQH
TRBV25-1,15,TRBJ2-7,ASSPGTADAYSYEQY
TRBV19,11,TRBJ1-1,ASSFSLNTEAF
TRBV4-3,16,TRBJ2-7,TSSQVGAGEIQIYEQY
TRBV19,12,TRBJ2-3,ASSIGRTTDTQY
TRBV23-1,15,TRBJ1-5,ASSHGDRSQYNQPQH
TRBV27,13,TRBJ2-1,ASSFTGSSYNEQF
TRBV19,14,TRBJ2-1,ASSIGSGSSWDEQF
TRBV6-6,12,TRBJ2-5,ASSLVSGGETQY
TRBV19,11,TRBJ2-7,ASSIGQNYEQY
TRBV5-4,14,TRBJ2-7,ASSLYTGQTTYEQY
TRBV4-1,15,TRBJ2-5,ASSQTPFGQGQETQY
TRBV25-1,13,TRBJ2-1,ASSESSGSYNEQF
TRBV10-3,16,TRBJ2-7,AISESKGRDLRGYEQY
TRBV12-5,11,TRBJ1-2,ASGQRGRDGYT
TRBV5-1,10,TRBJ2-7,ASSLDAYEQY
TRBV4-2,14,TRBJ2-3,ASSQPPDSSPDTQY
TRBV9,15,TRBJ2-6,ASSVWTANSGANVLT
TRBV18,12,TRBJ2-7,ASSESRDKYEQY
TRBV6-6,9,TRBJ2-7,ASTRGYEQY
TRBV19,12,TRBJ1-1,ASRPNTANTEAF
TRBV29-1,12,TRBJ2-1,SVGTSGGAEEQF
TRBV6-6,10,TRBJ1-2,ASSKQGVGYT
TRBV9,12,TRBJ2-1,ASSAENTYNEQF
TRBV9,13,TRBJ2-3,ASSVSSGGTDTQY
TRBV23-1,13,TRBJ2-3,ASNGDSGKADTQY
TRBV10-2,11,TRBJ2-2,ASSDPVGGELF
TRBV5-1,14,TRBJ2-3,ASQNQGGTNTDTQY
TRBV7-9,13,TRBJ2-7,ASSPSGAQGYEQY